These T cell receptor beta chains were read from a single sample in a study of T cells after yellow fever vaccination. TCRdb analysed the 5' RACE reads with MiXCR anew, one entry per CDR3 protein. Of 620,000 or so distinct CDR3 sequences listed, approximately 13% are singletons. The source material was PBMCs, sampled on the day of the yellow fever booster vaccination. These receptors were collected from a man aged 25-45 years who received the YFV17D yellow fever vaccine. CDR3s include the opening cysteine and the closing phenylalanine or tryptophan. Each record gives: CDR3 DNA, CDR3 protein, V gene, clone size, J gene, D gene. D genes are given only for firm matches. Clone size, where shown, is once, few, many, or a class for clones that have expanded.

DNA: TGTGCCAGCAGCTCCCTAAGGGACAGTAAAAACGAGCAGTACTTC; CDR3: CASSSLRDSKNEQYF; V: TRBV5-4; size: few; J: TRBJ2-7; D: TRBD1
DNA: TGCAGTGCTCCCAACAGGTTTGTAGACGAGCAGTACTTC; CDR3: CSAPNRFVDEQYF; V: TRBV20-1; size: few; J: TRBJ2-7; D: NA
DNA: TGTGCCAGCAGCCTTGACAGGGAAGCTGAAGCTTTCTTT; CDR3: CASSLDREAEAFF; V: TRBV7-3; size: NA; J: TRBJ1-1; D: TRBD1
DNA: TGTGCCAGCAGCTTGTCACACAATGAGCAGTTCTTC; CDR3: CASSLSHNEQFF; V: TRBV7-2; size: many; J: TRBJ2-1; D: NA
DNA: TGCGCCAGCAGCCAAGGAGGGGGACCCTACGAGCAGTACTTC; CDR3: CASSQGGGPYEQYF; V: TRBV4-1; size: few; J: TRBJ2-7; D: NA
DNA: TGTGCCAGCAGATCCGGGACCACAGATACGCAGTATTTT; CDR3: CASRSGTTDTQYF; V: TRBV12-3/TRBV12-4; size: many; J: TRBJ2-3; D: NA
DNA: TGCAGTGCTAGTCCAGGGGCGGGAGAGACCCAGTACTTC; CDR3: CSASPGAGETQYF; V: TRBV20-1; size: NA; J: TRBJ2-5; D: NA
DNA: TGTGCCAGCAGCACAGGACAGCCCAATGAGCAGTTCTTC; CDR3: CASSTGQPNEQFF; V: TRBV5-6; size: few; J: TRBJ2-1; D: NA
DNA: TGTGCCAGTAGTATATATTGGGGACGGAACACTGAAGCTTTCTTT; CDR3: CASSIYWGRNTEAFF; V: TRBV19; size: few; J: TRBJ1-1; D: NA
DNA: TGTGCCAGCAGCCACGACAGGGGCTACCAAGAGACCCAGTACTTC; CDR3: CASSHDRGYQETQYF; V: TRBV7-2; size: few; J: TRBJ2-5; D: TRBD1
DNA: TGTGCCAGCAGTTCAGGACCCGGGACTAGTGATGAGCAGTTCTTC; CDR3: CASSSGPGTSDEQFF; V: TRBV6-5; size: NA; J: TRBJ2-1; D: TRBD2
DNA: TGCAGTGCTAGAGACCATAGACCGGGACTAGCGGGAGGGTGGAATGAGCAGTTCTTC; CDR3: CSARDHRPGLAGGWNEQFF; V: TRBV20-1; size: few; J: TRBJ2-1; D: TRBD2
DNA: TGTGCCAGTAGTTTAATGGGTTGGGAGACCCAGTACTTC; CDR3: CASSLMGWETQYF; V: TRBV19; size: NA; J: TRBJ2-5; D: NA
DNA: TGTGCCAGCACTCCGTTGGGGAGCTCCTACAATGAGCAGTTCTTC; CDR3: CASTPLGSSYNEQFF; V: TRBV6-2/TRBV6-3; size: few; J: TRBJ2-1; D: NA
DNA: TGTGCCAGCAGCTTGGAGGGACCGACCCTCCACTTT; CDR3: CASSLEGPTLHF; V: TRBV5-5; size: few; J: TRBJ1-6; D: NA
DNA: TGTGCCAGCAGCTCACTAAGGGGAGTGGCCTACGAGCAGTACTTC; CDR3: CASSSLRGVAYEQYF; V: TRBV5-5; size: many; J: TRBJ2-7; D: NA
DNA: TGCAGTGCTAGAGATTACAGCGGAAACCCCTACAATGAGCAGTTCTTC; CDR3: CSARDYSGNPYNEQFF; V: TRBV20-1; size: few; J: TRBJ2-1; D: NA
DNA: TGTGCCAGCAGCTTGCCTATTGGTACGGAGACCCAGTACTTC; CDR3: CASSLPIGTETQYF; V: TRBV5-5; size: few; J: TRBJ2-5; D: NA
DNA: TGTGCCAGCAGTAGACCCTCAGTGAGGGCCCCCGGGCAGTTCTTC; CDR3: CASSRPSVRAPGQFF; V: TRBV7-9; size: NA; J: TRBJ2-1; D: NA
DNA: TGCGCCAGCAGCTTGGCCGTGGGGCGTCTCACTGAAGCTTTCTTT; CDR3: CASSLAVGRLTEAFF; V: TRBV5-1; size: few; J: TRBJ1-1; D: NA
DNA: TGTGCCAGCAGTTTTGGGACAGGGAATTCTGGGGCCAACGTCCTGACTTTC; CDR3: CASSFGTGNSGANVLTF; V: TRBV6-5; size: many; J: TRBJ2-6; D: TRBD1
DNA: TGTGCCAGCAGCTATCAACCGGGACTAGCCTACAATGAGCAGTTCTTC; CDR3: CASSYQPGLAYNEQFF; V: TRBV7-3; size: few; J: TRBJ2-1; D: TRBD2
DNA: TGTGCCAGCAGGGGACTAGCGGGAACTCTTGGCCTCGAGCAGTACTTC; CDR3: CASRGLAGTLGLEQYF; V: TRBV12-3/TRBV12-4; size: few; J: TRBJ2-7; D: TRBD2
DNA: TGCAGCGCAGGGGGGGAAACCTACGAGCAGTACTTC; CDR3: CSAGGETYEQYF; V: TRBV29-1; size: few; J: TRBJ2-7; D: NA
DNA: TGTGCCAGCAGTGTCGACTACGCCTCCTACAATGAGCAGTTCTTC; CDR3: CASSVDYASYNEQFF; V: TRBV6-4; size: NA; J: TRBJ2-1; D: NA
DNA: TGCGCCAGCAGCCAAGGGCAACGCGACGAGCAGTACTTC; CDR3: CASSQGQRDEQYF; V: TRBV4-3; size: NA; J: TRBJ2-7; D: NA
DNA: TGCAGTGCTAGAGCGATAGTCGGGACTAGTAAGGTGGTGAACACCGGGGAGCTGTTTTTT; CDR3: CSARAIVGTSKVVNTGELFF; V: TRBV20-1; size: few; J: TRBJ2-2; D: TRBD2
DNA: TGCGCCAGCAGCCAAGGCGTAACTAACCATGATGAGCAGTTCTTC; CDR3: CASSQGVTNHDEQFF; V: TRBV4-3; size: NA; J: TRBJ2-1; D: NA
DNA: TGTGCCAGCACCGCTTTCGCTGGGGCCACTGAAGCTTTCTTT; CDR3: CASTAFAGATEAFF; V: TRBV3-1; size: few; J: TRBJ1-1; D: NA
DNA: TGTGCCACCAGCAGCGAGACAGGGTCCGGATACGAGCAGTACTTC; CDR3: CATSSETGSGYEQYF; V: TRBV15; size: few; J: TRBJ2-7; D: TRBD1
DNA: TGCAGTGCTCCCCCCGAGCGGGGTGACAATGAGCAGTTCTTC; CDR3: CSAPPERGDNEQFF; V: TRBV20-1; size: many; J: TRBJ2-1; D: TRBD2
DNA: TGTGCCAGCAGCCCGGGACTAGCGGGAGTGAGGTCCTACAATGAGCAGTTCTTC; CDR3: CASSPGLAGVRSYNEQFF; V: TRBV11-2; size: NA; J: TRBJ2-1; D: TRBD2